This passage covers 8 T cell receptor beta chains from one sample sequenced in a study of blood T cell repertoires in COVID-19. Assay used: immunoSEQ multiplex PCR; TCRdb lists only in-frame clones, some missing. Here the sample spans 310,000 or so clones, 85% to 90% being singletons. Material: PBMCs or T cells enriched from blood (not recorded which). The receptors originated from a woman aged 18-29 years who had recovered from COVID-19.

The rearrangement uses TRBV6-5 and TRBJ2-1; D is possibly TRBD1 (6 bases). Trimming took 7 bases from V and 4 from J, leaving 11 bases between them. The CDR3 covers 13 residues. The V gene's germline CDR1 is MNHEY and CDR2 SVGAGI. The CDR3 DNA reads as TGTGCCAGCAAAGCAGGGGCTTACAATGAGCAGTTCTTC. Protein: CASKAGAYNEQFF.

Notes on this clone: A much larger clone lies one base from this, so it may be a read error. The chain combines TRBV6-4 with TRBJ2-3, with 10 bases aligning to TRBD2. The length of the CDR3 is 15 residues. The germline V gene has CDR1 MRHNA and CDR2 SNTAGT. With V trimmed by 3 bases and J by 1 base, 1 base remained unmatched. The CDR3 DNA reads TGTGCCAGCAGTGAGGGGACTAGCGGCACAGATACGCAGTATTTT. Protein: CASSEGTSGTDTQYF.

This clone showed up just a few times. The V and J genes are TRBV10-1 and TRBJ2-6; no reliable D call. V was shortened by 6 bases and J by 12 bases, with 12 bases between the two germline ends. This CDR3 is built from 12 residues. Germline V CDR1 and CDR2: WNHNN, SYGVQD (reference sequence). Here the CDR3 reads CASSSDFSVLTF. In DNA form, the CDR3 reads TGCGCCAGCAGCTCAGACTTTAGCGTCCTGACTTTC.

The chain has TRBV14 and TRBJ2-7; the D gene is possibly TRBD2 (6 bases). The CDR3 is 19 residues long. Germline CDR1 reads SGHDN; CDR2 reads FVKESK. V lost 1 base and J lost 7, with 29 bases in between. DNA for the CDR3: TGTGCCAGCAGCCAAGTTCAATTAAAAGGGAGGCAGACGGATCGGGAGCAGTACTTC. Translating it yields CASSQVQLKGRQTDREQYF.

V usage is TRBV7-9 and J usage is TRBJ2-1, with a possible D match to TRBD1 (6 bases). Germline-derived CDR1 and CDR2 are SEHNR and FQNEAQ (reference sequence). V gave up 5 bases and J gave up 2 bases, with 16 bases separating them. CDR3 length: 16 residues. The CDR3 nucleotides read TGTGCCAGCAGCCCCAATGGCAAGGGGGCCTACAATGAGCAGTTCTTC. Its protein is CASSPNGKGAYNEQFF.

In this sample, this clone turned up a few times. The chain recombines TRBV10-1 with TRBJ2-2; a weak D match, TRBD1 (6 bases). This CDR3 is built from 14 residues. CDR1 is WNHNN and CDR2 is SYGVQD in the germline V gene (reference sequence). Trimming removed 6 bases at V and 0 bases at J, with 8 bases between. In DNA form, the CDR3 reads TGCGCCAGCAGCCGGACAGCGAACACCGGGGAGCTGTTTTTT. It specifies CASSRTANTGELFF.

This sequence joins TRBV4-1 and TRBJ1-4; 9 bases line up with TRBD1. Trimming cost V 4 bases and J 7 bases; bases outside gene matches: 10. The CDR3 sequence is 16 residues long. Germline CDR1 reads MGHRA; CDR2 reads YSYEKL. The CDR3 loop reads CASSPGEGTGFEKLFF. CDR3 nucleotide sequence: TGCGCCAGCAGCCCGGGAGAGGGGACAGGGTTTGAAAAACTGTTTTTT.

A few counts support this clone. The gene calls are TRBV2 and TRBJ2-3; no clear D gene. This CDR3 comprises 13 residues. Germline CDR1 is SNHLY and CDR2 is FYNNEI. Trimming took 4 bases from V and 6 from J, leaving 11 bases between them. CDR3 sequence: CASSGRGWDTQYF. Here the CDR3 DNA reads TGTGCCAGCAGTGGACGAGGATGGGATACGCAGTATTTT.